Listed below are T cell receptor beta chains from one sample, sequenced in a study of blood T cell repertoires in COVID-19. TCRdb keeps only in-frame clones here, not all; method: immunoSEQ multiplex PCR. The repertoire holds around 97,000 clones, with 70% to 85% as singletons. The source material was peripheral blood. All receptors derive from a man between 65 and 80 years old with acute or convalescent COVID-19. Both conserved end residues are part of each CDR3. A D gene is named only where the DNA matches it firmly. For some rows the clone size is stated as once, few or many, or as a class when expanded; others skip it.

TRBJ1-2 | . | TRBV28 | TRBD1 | TGTGCCAGCAGTTTGCGAGGGGGCGAGATCGGCTACACCTTC | CASSLRGGEIGYTF
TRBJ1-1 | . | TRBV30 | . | TGTGCCTGGAGTGGAAATGCAGAGAACACTGAAGCTTTCTTT | CAWSGNAENTEAFF
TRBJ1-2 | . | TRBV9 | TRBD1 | TGTGCCAGCAGCGAGGGACAGCGGTATGGCTACACCTTC | CASSEGQRYGYTF
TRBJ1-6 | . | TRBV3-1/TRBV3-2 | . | TGTGCCAGCAGCCAAGACCGCAGCTCCTATAATTCACCCCTCCACTTT | CASSQDRSSYNSPLHF
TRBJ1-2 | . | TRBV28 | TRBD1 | TGTGCCAGCAGTACTCCGGGACAGGGGGCTGGTGGCTACACCTTC | CASSTPGQGAGGYTF
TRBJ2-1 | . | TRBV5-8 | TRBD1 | TGTGCCAGCAGCTTAGGACAGGGCTTCTCCTACAATGAGCAGTTCTTC | CASSLGQGFSYNEQFF
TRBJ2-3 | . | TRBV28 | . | TGTGCCAGCAGTTTGAGTGGGGAGAAGTATTTT | CASSLSGEKYF
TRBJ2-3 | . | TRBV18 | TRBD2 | TGTGCCAGCTCACCACGAGCGGGGGGTGGCACAGATACGCAGTATTTT | CASSPRAGGGTDTQYF
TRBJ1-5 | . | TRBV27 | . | TGTGCCAGCAGACTAAGCACCGGGGGTAGCAATCAGCCCCAGCATTTT | CASRLSTGGSNQPQHF
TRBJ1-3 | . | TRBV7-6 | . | TGTGCCAGCAGCCCGACACCATTAGCGGTACGGGTCGCCTCTGGAAACACCATATATTTT | CASSPTPLAVRVASGNTIYF
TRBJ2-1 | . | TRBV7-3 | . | TGTGCCAGCAGCTTAAATGGGGCTGATGAGCAGTTCTTC | CASSLNGADEQFF
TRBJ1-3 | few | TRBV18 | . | TGTGCCAGCTCACCCTCCCTGAAGACAGGCTCTGGAAACACCATATATTTT | CASSPSLKTGSGNTIYF
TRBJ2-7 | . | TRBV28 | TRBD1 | TGTGCCAGCAGTGCTAGGACAGGGCTCTACGAGCAGTACTTC | CASSARTGLYEQYF
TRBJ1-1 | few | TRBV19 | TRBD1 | TGTGCCAGTAGTACCCGACCGGGACAGGGCACTGAAGCTTTCTTT | CASSTRPGQGTEAFF
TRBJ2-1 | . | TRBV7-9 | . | TGTGCCAGCAGCCCTACAGGGAGTAATTACAATGAGCAGTTCTTC | CASSPTGSNYNEQFF
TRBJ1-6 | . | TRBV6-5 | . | TGTGCCAGCATCGGGCAGGGGAATTCACCCCTCCACTTT | CASIGQGNSPLHF
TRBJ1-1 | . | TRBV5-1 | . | TGCGCCAGCAGCTTGGCCAGTGGGAACACTGAAGCTTTCTTT | CASSLASGNTEAFF
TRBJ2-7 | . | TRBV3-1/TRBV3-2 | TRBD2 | TGTGCCAGCAGCCTAACTGGGACTAGCGGTTCCTACGAGCAGTACTTC | CASSLTGTSGSYEQYF
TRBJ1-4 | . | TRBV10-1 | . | TGCGCCAGCAGAACCGAGGTCGGGTGCAGGGGTAGAGAAAAACTGTTTTTT | CASRTEVGCRGREKLFF
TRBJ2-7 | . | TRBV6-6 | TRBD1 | TGTGCCAGCAGGGGGACAGGGTTAAGGTTCTACGAGCAGTACTTC | CASRGTGLRFYEQYF
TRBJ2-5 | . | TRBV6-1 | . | TGTGCCAGCAGTGAACCAGGGTGGGAGACCCAGTACTTC | CASSEPGWETQYF
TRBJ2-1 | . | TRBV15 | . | TGTGCCACCAGCAGCCTGGGGGCAGAGTCGGGGGGAACAGCTAGGGATGAGCAGTTCTTC | CATSSLGAESGGTARDEQFF
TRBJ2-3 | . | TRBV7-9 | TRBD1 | TGTGCCAGCAGCCGTACACGGGACAGCAGCACAGATACGCAGTATTTT | CASSRTRDSSTDTQYF
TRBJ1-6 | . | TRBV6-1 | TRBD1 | TGTGCCAGCAGTGCCCGCGGGACAGGGTTGGAATCACCCCTCCACTTT | CASSARGTGLESPLHF
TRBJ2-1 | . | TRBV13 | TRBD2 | TGTGCCAGCAGCTTAATGGCGGGAGGGTCGTTCTTC | CASSLMAGGSFF
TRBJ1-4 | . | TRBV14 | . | TGTGCCAGCAGCCAACCTGTTGGGGGGAATGAAAAACTGTTTTTT | CASSQPVGGNEKLFF
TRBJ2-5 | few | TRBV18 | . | TGTGCCAGCTCACCACTCGACTTGCGAGGGACCCAGTACTTC | CASSPLDLRGTQYF
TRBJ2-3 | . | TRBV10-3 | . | TGTGCCATCAGTCGGGAGAACACAGATACGCAGTATTTT | CAISRENTDTQYF
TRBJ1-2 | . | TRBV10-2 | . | TGCGCCAGCAGTGGACCTTCGGGAGGGGATATGGGCTACACCTTC | CASSGPSGGDMGYTF
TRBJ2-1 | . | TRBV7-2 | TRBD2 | TGTGCCAGCAGCTTAGCGCCGGGGACTAGCGGGGATGAGCAGTTCTTC | CASSLAPGTSGDEQFF
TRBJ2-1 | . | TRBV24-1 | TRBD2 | TGTGCCACCAGCCTAGCGGGAGGAATCGGTGAGCAGTTCTTC | CATSLAGGIGEQFF
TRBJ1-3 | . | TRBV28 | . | TGTGCCAGCAGTACTCCTGGAAACACCATATATTTT | CASSTPGNTIYF
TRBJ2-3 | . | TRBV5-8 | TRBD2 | TGTGCCAGCAGCTTGGGCGGGAGCTTCACAGATACGCAGTATTTT | CASSLGGSFTDTQYF
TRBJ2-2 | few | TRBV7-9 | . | TGTGCCAGCAGCTTAGAGACTCTAGGCGGGGAGCTGTTTTTT | CASSLETLGGELFF
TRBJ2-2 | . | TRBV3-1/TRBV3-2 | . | TGTGCCAGCAGCCAAGGCTACAGCACGAACACCGGGGAGCTGTTTTTT | CASSQGYSTNTGELFF
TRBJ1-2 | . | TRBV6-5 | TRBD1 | TGTGCCAGCACTCCGACAGGGTGGTATGGCTACACCTTC | CASTPTGWYGYTF
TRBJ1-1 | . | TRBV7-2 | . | TGTGCCAGCAGCTTAGCGCGGGTTACTGAAGCTTTCTTT | CASSLARVTEAFF
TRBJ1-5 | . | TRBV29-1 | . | TGCAGCGTACTAATGTTCGGGGGTCAGCCCCAGCATTTT | CSVLMFGGQPQHF
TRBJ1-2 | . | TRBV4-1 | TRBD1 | TGCGCCAGCAGCCAAGTCCGGGACAGGGGAGGGAGCACCTTC | CASSQVRDRGGSTF
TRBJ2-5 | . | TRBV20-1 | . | TGCAGTGCTGCAGGGACCCAGTACTTC | CSAAGTQYF